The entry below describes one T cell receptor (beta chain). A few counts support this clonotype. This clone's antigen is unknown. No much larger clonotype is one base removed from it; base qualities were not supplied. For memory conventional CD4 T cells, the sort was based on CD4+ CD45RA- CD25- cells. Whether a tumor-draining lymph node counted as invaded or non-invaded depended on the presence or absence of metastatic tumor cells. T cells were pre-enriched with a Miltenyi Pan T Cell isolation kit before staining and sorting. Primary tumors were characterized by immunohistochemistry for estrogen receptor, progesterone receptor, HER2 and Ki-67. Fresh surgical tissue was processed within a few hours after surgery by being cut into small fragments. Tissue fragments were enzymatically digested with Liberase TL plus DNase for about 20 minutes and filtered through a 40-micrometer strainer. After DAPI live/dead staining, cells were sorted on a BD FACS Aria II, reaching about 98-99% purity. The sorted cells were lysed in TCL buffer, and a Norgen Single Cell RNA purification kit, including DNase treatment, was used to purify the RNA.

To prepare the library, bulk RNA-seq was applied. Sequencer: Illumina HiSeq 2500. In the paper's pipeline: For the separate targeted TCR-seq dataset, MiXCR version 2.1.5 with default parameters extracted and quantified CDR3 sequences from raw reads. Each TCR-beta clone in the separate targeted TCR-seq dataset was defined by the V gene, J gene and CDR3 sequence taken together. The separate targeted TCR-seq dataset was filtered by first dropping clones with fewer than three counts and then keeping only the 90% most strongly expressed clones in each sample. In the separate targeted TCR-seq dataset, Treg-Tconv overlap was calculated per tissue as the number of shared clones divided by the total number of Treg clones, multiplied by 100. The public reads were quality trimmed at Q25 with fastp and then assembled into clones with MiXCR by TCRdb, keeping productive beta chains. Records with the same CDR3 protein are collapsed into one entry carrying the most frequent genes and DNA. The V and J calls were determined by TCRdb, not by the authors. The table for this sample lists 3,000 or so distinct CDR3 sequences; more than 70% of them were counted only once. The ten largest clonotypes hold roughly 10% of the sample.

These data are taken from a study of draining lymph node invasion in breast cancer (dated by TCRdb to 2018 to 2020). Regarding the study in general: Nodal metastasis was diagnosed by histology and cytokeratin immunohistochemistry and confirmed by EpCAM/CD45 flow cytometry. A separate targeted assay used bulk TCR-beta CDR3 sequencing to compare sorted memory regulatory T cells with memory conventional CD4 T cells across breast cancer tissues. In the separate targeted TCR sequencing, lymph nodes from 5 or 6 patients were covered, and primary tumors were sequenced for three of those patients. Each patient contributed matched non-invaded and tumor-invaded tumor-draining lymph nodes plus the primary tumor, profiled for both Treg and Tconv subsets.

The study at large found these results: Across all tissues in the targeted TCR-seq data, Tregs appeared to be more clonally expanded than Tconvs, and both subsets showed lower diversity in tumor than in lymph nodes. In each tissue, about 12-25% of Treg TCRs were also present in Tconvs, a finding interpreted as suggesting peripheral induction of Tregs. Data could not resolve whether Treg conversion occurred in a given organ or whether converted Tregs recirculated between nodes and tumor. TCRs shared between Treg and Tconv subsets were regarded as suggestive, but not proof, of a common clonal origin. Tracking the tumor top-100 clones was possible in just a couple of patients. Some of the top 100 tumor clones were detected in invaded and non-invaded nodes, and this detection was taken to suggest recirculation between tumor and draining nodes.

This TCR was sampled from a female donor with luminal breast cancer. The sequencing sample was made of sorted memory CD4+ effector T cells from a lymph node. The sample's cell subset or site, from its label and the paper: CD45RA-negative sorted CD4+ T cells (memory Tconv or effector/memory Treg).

Here is the DNA: TGTGCCAGCAGCCCCGGGAGTGGGCCGATGGGGACCCAGTACTTC. Translation gives CASSPGSGPMGTQYF. The rearranged chain carries TRBV3-1 and TRBJ2-5; the D gene is perhaps TRBD2, from 6 matching bases. The CDR3 has 15 amino acids, counting the end cysteine and phenylalanine. Only the CDR3 DNA is retained, 45 bases long and in frame from the first base. CDR1 and CDR2, per the germline V gene (reference sequence), are LGHDT and YNNKEL. V is clipped by 4 bases and J by 7 bases, and the sequence between their germline boundaries is 19 bases long.